This T cell receptor beta chain came from a study of cytomegalovirus exposure and HLA in healthy donors. Study-wide results and limits: There were approximately 150 TCR beta chains listed as cytomegalovirus-associated. CMV serostatus was the sole immune exposure information available.

This clone was detected once. The antigen is undetermined. One end of the junction fails to match germline, which may point to a read error. Vbeta (60) and Jbeta (13) primers were used in the PCR. Data came from immunoSEQ multiplex PCR; TCRdb stores just in-frame clones and leaves some out. The sample records 150,000 to 200,000 clones, around three quarters being singletons. These donors, healthy bone marrow donors, were studied. Specimen: PBMCs. The sequence was obtained from a man aged 40-49 years in good health and CMV-seropositive.

Here the CDR3 DNA reads TGTTCCAGCAGCTTCCCGACAGGGGGGTTCACCGGGGAGCTGTTTTTT. Translated: CSSSFPTGGFTGELFF. The rearrangement joins TRBV7-9 to TRBJ2-2, with 9 positions matching TRBD1. CDR1 is SEHNR and CDR2 is FQNEAQ in the germline V gene (reference sequence). There are 16 residues in the CDR3.